This T cell receptor (beta chain) was observed in a study of T cell repertoires in cytomegalovirus infection. Study-wide results and caveats: What dominated the ex vivo response were HLA-C-restricted CMV-specific TCR beta clonotypes.

The ends lost 4 bases at V and 4 bases at J; junction bases unmatched: 6. CDR1 is ENHRY, CDR2 SYGVKD, per germline. The CDR3 is 16 residues long. This clonotype occurred once. What it binds is not known. TCRdb itself ran the reads through MiXCR, one entry per CDR3 protein. The data show 550,000 to 700,000 distinct CDR3 sequences, approximately 40% seen once. The receptor was derived from a human donor in good health (CMV status not recorded). Some clones in this sample may be carry-over from other donors' samples. The sample was cultured PBMCs, taken from culture after CMV antigen stimulation. The V call is TRBV10-3, the J call TRBJ2-1; 11 bases are shared with TRBD2. The CDR3 bases are TGTGCCATCAGTGGGTACGGGACTAGCGGATACAATGAGCAGTTCTTC. The encoded protein is CAISGYGTSGYNEQFF.